Presented here are 14 T cell receptor beta chains from one specimen sequenced in a study of blood T cell repertoires in COVID-19. Using immunoSEQ multiplex PCR, the repertoire was profiled, and TCRdb retains in-frame clones only, with some absent. The sample lists roughly 250,000 clones, around 83% occurring once. Sequencing was performed on peripheral blood. All receptors come from a man aged 40-49 years with active or convalescent COVID-19.

Here the CDR3 reads CASSYTGTVNSPLHF. In DNA form, the CDR3 reads TGTGCCAGCAGTTACACAGGGACAGTCAATTCACCCCTCCACTTT. This rearrangement joins TRBV6-5 to TRBJ1-6; 7 nucleotides match TRBD1. The length of the CDR3 is 15 residues. From germline, CDR1 is MNHEY and CDR2 SVGAGI. The V and J ends lost 2 bases and 7 bases, in that order; junction bases with no gene match: 5.

V usage is TRBV18 and J usage is TRBJ1-5; 7 nucleotides align to TRBD1. Germline trimming cut 4 bases from V and 0 bases from J; bases unmatched to any gene: 6. The CDR3 spans 16 residues. CDR1 and CDR2 from the germline V gene are KGHSH and LQKENI. CDR3 sequence (DNA): TGTGCCAGCTCACTTCGACAGGGCGATAGCAATCAGCCCCAGCATTTT. This codes for CASSLRQGDSNQPQHF.

The rearrangement joins TRBV20-1 to TRBJ1-6; 11 bases fit TRBD1. Per germline, CDR1 DFQATT and CDR2 SNEGSKA (reference sequence). This CDR3 has 15 residues. J lost 7 bases, V lost 3 bases, and 5 bases had no gene match. CDR3 nucleotides: TGCAGTGCTAGTATCGGGACAGGGGGGAATTCACCCCTCCACTTT. Protein: CSASIGTGGNSPLHF.

V is TRBV19 and J is TRBJ2-7, with TRBD1 identical over 10 bases. Germline lookup yields CDR1 LNHDA and CDR2 SQIVND (reference sequence). After removal of 4 bases from V and 1 base from J, the junction contained 7 bases not matched to a gene. The CDR3 totals 16 residues. CDR3 protein: CASSTPRTGGSYEQYF. The CDR3 DNA reads as TGTGCCAGTAGTACCCCGCGGACAGGGGGTTCCTACGAGCAGTACTTC.

In its sample, this clone was seen once. The chain employs TRBV19 and TRBJ1-2; D gene unclear. Per the germline V gene, CDR1 is LNHDA and CDR2 is SQIVND (reference sequence). The V and J ends lost 3 bases and 4 bases respectively, with 15 bases between them. The CDR3 has 15 amino acids. CDR3 amino acids: CASSMVGSMGYGYTF. CDR3 in DNA: TGTGCCAGTAGTATGGTGGGGAGTATGGGCTATGGCTACACCTTC. Full variable domain (rest looked up from reference TRBV19 and TRBJ1-2): DGGITQSPKYLFRKEGQNVTLSCEQNLNHDAMYWYRQDPGQGLRLIYYSQIVNDFQKGDIAEGYSVSREKKESFPLTVTSAQKNPTAFYLCASSMVGSMGYGYTFGSGTRLTVV.

This chain uses TRBV10-1 with TRBJ2-2; 7 bases are shared with TRBD1. CDR3 length equals 15 residues. V lost 6 bases and J lost 3; bases outside the gene matches: 7. Germline loops: CDR1 WNHNN, CDR2 SYGVQD (reference sequence). The CDR3 loop is CASRPDRVDTGELFF. The CDR3 nucleotides read TGCGCCAGCAGACCCGACAGGGTAGACACCGGGGAGCTGTTTTTT.

J is TRBJ1-2 and V is TRBV7-2; D is ambiguous. This CDR3 is 13 amino acids long. CDR1 is SGHTA and CDR2 is FQGNSA in the germline V gene. Trimming shortened V by 5 bases and J by 3 bases, and 10 bases separated the two germline ends. CDR3 region: CASSPRVDYGYTF. For the CDR3, the DNA is TGTGCCAGCAGCCCGAGGGTCGACTATGGCTACACCTTC.

This chain joins TRBV23-1 and TRBJ2-5; no clear D gene. TRBV23-1 is an ORF, and what it does is uncertain. The CDR3 consists of 11 residues. The germline V and J ends were trimmed by 0 bases and 8 bases, with 4 bases remaining between them. The chain's CDR3 is CASSQSLTQYF. CDR3 DNA: TGCGCCAGCAGTCAATCGTTAACCCAGTACTTC.

The chain combines TRBV19 with TRBJ2-7, with D perhaps TRBD2 (5 bases). The germline CDR1 and CDR2 sequences are LNHDA and SQIVND (reference sequence). This CDR3 has 13 amino acids. V was shortened by 2 bases and J by 2 bases, with 7 bases between the two germline ends. The CDR3 loop reads CASSIKGAYEQYF. The DNA of the CDR3 is TGTGCCAGTAGTATAAAGGGAGCCTACGAGCAGTACTTC. Supplemented by reference TRBV19 and TRBJ2-7, the full variable domain reads DGGITQSPKYLFRKEGQNVTLSCEQNLNHDAMYWYRQDPGQGLRLIYYSQIVNDFQKGDIAEGYSVSREKKESFPLTVTSAQKNPTAFYLCASSIKGAYEQYFGPGTRLTVT.

The rearrangement uses TRBV29-1 and TRBJ2-7, with 11 bases that match TRBD1. With V trimmed by 4 bases and J by 6 bases, 5 bases remained unmatched. The CDR3 loop spans 13 amino acids. CDR1 is SQVTM, CDR2 ANQGSEA, per germline. CDR3 nucleotides: TGCAGCGTTGGTGGACAGGGGGCAAGCGAGCAGTACTTC. Protein product: CSVGGQGASEQYF.

The chain is built from TRBV7-9 and TRBJ1-4; 8 bases fit TRBD1. V gave up 0 bases and J gave up 0 bases; unmatched junction bases: 6. The CDR3 is 18 residues long. Germline CDR1 and CDR2: SEHNR and FQNEAQ (reference sequence). The CDR3 DNA reads as TGTGCCAGCAGCTTAGCGAGGCAGGGGGCCGCAACTAATGAAAAACTGTTTTTT. Its protein product is CASSLARQGAATNEKLFF.

The V call is TRBV24-1, the J call TRBJ2-7, with D possibly TRBD2 on 5 matching bases. The CDR3 runs 14 residues. CDR1 is KGHDR, CDR2 SFDVKD, per germline. V was pared by 6 bases and J by 9 bases, with 20 bases between. The CDR3 nucleotides read TGTGCCACCAGTAATAGTTTGGACTCCAGTGGGCAGTACTTC. It is translated as CATSNSLDSSGQYF.

The V and J genes are TRBV29-1 and TRBJ2-2, with D tentatively TRBD1 (5 bases). The CDR3 extends over 14 amino acids. V lost 3 bases to trimming and J lost 4 bases, with 12 bases between them. CDR1 and CDR2 from the germline V gene are SQVTM and ANQGSEA. CDR3 nucleotides: TGCAGCGTTGACCCGGGTAGGGGCACCGGGGAGCTGTTTTTT. Translation gives CSVDPGRGTGELFF.

This clone was picked up a small number of times. The chain carries TRBV18 and TRBJ1-1; TRBD1 is a possible D gene (6 bases). The CDR3 runs to 15 residues. V was cut by 0 bases and J by 2 bases, with 10 bases left in between. Germline CDR1 is KGHSH and CDR2 is LQKENI. The CDR3 nucleotides read TGTGCCAGCTCACCACCCAACAGGGCCAACACTGAAGCTTTCTTT. It encodes CASSPPNRANTEAFF.